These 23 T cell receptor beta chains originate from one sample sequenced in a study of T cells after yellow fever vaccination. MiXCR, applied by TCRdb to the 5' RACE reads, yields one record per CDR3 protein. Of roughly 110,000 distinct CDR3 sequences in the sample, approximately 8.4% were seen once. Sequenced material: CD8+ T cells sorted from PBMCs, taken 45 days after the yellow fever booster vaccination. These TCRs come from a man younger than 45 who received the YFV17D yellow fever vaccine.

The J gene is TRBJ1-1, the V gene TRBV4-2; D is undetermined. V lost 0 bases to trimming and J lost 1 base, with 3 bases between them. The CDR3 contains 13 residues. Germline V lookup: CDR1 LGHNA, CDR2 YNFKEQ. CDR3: CASSQDWNTEAFF. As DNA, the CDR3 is TGTGCCAGCAGCCAAGATTGGAACACTGAAGCTTTCTTT.

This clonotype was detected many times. The chain's CDR3 is CASSPGTNTEAFF. The CDR3 nucleotides are TGTGCCAGCAGCCCCGGGACAAACACTGAAGCTTTCTTT. The rearrangement uses TRBV9 and TRBJ1-1, with a weak D call TRBD1 (6 bases). The CDR3 extends over 13 amino acids. Trimming left V 4 bases short and J 2 bases short, with 9 bases between. Germline loops: CDR1 SGDLS, CDR2 YYNGEE.

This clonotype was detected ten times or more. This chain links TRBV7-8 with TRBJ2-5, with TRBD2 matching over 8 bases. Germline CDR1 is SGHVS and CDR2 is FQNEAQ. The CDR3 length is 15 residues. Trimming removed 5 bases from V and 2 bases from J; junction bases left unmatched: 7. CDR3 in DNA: TGTGCCAGCAGCCCCGGTAGCGGGGCTCAAGAGACCCAGTACTTC. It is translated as CASSPGSGAQETQYF.

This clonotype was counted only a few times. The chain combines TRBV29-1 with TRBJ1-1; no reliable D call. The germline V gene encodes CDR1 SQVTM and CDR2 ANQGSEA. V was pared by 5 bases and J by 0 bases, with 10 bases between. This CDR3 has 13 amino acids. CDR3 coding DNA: TGCAGCGTTCACGTGGAGATGAACACTGAAGCTTTCTTT. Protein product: CSVHVEMNTEAFF.

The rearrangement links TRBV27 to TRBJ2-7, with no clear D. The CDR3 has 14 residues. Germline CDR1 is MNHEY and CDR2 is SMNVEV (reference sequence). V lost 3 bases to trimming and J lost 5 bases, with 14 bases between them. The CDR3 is CASSFAEWVDEQYF. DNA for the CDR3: TGTGCCAGCAGTTTTGCAGAGTGGGTCGACGAGCAGTACTTC.

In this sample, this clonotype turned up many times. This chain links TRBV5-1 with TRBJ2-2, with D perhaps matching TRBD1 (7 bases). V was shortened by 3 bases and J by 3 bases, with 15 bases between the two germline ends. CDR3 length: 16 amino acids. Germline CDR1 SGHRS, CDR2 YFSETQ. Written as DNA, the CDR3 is TGCGCCAGCAGCTCGCAGGGGGGCCAGTACACCGGGGAGCTGTTTTTT. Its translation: CASSSQGGQYTGELFF.

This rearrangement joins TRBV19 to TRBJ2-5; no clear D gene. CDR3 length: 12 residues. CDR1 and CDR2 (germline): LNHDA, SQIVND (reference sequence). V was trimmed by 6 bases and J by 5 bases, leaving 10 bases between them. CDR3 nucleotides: TGTGCCAGTAGCGCCCGGCCGGAGACCCAGTACTTC. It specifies CASSARPETQYF.

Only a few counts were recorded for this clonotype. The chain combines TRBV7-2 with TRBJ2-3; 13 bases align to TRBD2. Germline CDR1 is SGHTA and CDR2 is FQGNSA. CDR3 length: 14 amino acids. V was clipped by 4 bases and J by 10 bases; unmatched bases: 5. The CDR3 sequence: CASSSGTSGTAQYF. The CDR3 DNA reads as TGTGCCAGCAGCTCCGGGACTAGCGGGACAGCGCAGTATTTT. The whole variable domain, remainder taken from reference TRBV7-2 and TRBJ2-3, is GAGVSQSPSNKVTEKGKDVELRCDPISGHTALYWYRQSLGQGLEFLIYFQGNSAPDKSGLPSDRFSAERTGGSVSTLTIQRTQQEDSAVYLCASSSGTSGTAQYFGPGTRLTVL.

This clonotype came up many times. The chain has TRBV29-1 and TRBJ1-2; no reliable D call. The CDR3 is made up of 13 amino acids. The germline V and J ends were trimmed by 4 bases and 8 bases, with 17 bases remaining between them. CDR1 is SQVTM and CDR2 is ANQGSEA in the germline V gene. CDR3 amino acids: CSVVSETADGYTF. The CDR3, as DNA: TGCAGCGTTGTATCGGAGACTGCGGACGGCTACACCTTC.

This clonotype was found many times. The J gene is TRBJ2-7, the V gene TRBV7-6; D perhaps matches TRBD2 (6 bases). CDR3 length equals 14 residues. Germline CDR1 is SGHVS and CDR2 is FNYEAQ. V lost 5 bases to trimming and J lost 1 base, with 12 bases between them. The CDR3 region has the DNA TGTGCCAGCAGCCCGACGGGACTTTCCTACGAGCAGTACTTC. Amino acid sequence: CASSPTGLSYEQYF.

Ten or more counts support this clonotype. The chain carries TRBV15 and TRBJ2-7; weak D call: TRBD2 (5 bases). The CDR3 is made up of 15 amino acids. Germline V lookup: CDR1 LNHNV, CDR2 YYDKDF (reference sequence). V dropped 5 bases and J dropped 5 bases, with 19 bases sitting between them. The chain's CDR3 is CATSLFSGIKDEQYF. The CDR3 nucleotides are TGTGCCACCAGCCTCTTTTCCGGGATCAAGGACGAGCAGTACTTC. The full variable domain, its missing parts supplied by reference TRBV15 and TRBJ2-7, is DAMVIQNPRYQVTQFGKPVTLSCSQTLNHNVMYWYQQKSSQAPKLLFHYYDKDFNNEADTPDNFQSRRPNTSFCFLDIRSPGLGDTAMYLCATSLFSGIKDEQYFGPGTRLTVT.

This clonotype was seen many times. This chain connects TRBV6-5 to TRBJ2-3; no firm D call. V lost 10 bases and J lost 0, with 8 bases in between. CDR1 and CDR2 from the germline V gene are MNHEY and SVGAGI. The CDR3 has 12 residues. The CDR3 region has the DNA TGTGCCACGGCCGTGAGCACAGATACGCAGTATTTT. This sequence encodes CATAVSTDTQYF.

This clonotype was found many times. CDR3 sequence reads: CASSLSGTGYEQYF. Written as DNA, the CDR3 is TGTGCCAGCAGCTTATCCGGGACAGGCTACGAGCAGTACTTC. The V and J genes are TRBV11-2 and TRBJ2-7, with 8 bases identical to TRBD1. This CDR3 is built from 14 residues. V lost 2 bases, J lost 3 bases, and 3 bases stayed unmatched. Germline CDR1 SGHAT, CDR2 FQNNGV.

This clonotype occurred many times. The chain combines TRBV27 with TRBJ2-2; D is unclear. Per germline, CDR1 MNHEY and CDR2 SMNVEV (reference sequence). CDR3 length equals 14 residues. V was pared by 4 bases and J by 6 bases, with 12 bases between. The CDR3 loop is CASSSLPGAGELFF. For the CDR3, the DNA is TGTGCCAGCAGTTCATTACCTGGGGCCGGGGAGCTGTTTTTT.

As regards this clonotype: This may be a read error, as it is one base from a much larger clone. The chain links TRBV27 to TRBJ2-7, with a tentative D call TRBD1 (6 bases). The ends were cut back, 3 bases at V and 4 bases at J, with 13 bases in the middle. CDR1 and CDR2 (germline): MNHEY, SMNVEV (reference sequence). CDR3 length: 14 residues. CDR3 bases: TGTGCCAGCAGTTTTCTCCCAGGGGATTACGAGCAGTACTTC. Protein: CASSFLPGDYEQYF.

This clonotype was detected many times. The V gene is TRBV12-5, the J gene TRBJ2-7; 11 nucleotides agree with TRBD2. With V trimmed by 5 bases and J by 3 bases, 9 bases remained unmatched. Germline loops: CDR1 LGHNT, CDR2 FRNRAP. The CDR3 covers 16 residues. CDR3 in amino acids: CASGPLLLAGVYEQYF. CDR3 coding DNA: TGTGCTAGTGGTCCCCTCTTACTAGCGGGAGTCTACGAGCAGTACTTC. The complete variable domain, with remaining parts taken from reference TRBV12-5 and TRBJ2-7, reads DARVTQTPRHKVTEMGQEVTMRCQPILGHNTVFWYRQTMMQGLELLAYFRNRAPLDDSGMPKDRFSAEMPDATLATLKIQPSEPRDSAVYFCASGPLLLAGVYEQYFGPGTRLTVT.

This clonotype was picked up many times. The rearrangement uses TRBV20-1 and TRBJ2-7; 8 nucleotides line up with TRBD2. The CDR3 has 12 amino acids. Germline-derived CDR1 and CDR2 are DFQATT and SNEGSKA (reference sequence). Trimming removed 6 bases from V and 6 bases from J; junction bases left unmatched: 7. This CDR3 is CSAREGLSEQYF. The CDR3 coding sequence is TGCAGTGCACGGGAGGGCCTAAGCGAGCAGTACTTC.

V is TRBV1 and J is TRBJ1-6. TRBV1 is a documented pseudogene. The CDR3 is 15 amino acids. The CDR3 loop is CFWVEDELYNSPLHF. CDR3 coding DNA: TGCTTCTGGGTAGAGGACGAGTTGTATAATTCACCCCTCCACTTT.

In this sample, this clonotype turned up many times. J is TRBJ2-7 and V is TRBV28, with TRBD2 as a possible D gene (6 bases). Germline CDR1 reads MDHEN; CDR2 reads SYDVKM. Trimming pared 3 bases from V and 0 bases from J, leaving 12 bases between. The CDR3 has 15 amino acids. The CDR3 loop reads CASSLGGEDSYEQYF. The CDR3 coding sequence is TGTGCCAGCAGTTTGGGCGGGGAAGACTCCTACGAGCAGTACTTC.

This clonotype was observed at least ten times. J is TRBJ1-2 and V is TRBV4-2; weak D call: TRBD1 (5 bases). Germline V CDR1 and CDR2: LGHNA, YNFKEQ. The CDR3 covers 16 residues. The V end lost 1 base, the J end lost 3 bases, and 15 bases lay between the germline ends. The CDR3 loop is CASSQGDTGTDYGYTF. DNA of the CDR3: TGTGCCAGCAGCCAAGGTGATACCGGGACGGACTATGGCTACACCTTC.

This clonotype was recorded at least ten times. CDR3 sequence (DNA): TGTGCCAGCATTCCCCTCGGGACTAGCGGCAATGAGCAGTTCTTC. Translating it yields CASIPLGTSGNEQFF. The V and J genes are TRBV6-1 and TRBJ2-1, with 11 nucleotides matching TRBD2. Trimming took 7 bases from V and 6 from J; bases not matched to a gene: 8. The CDR3 loop spans 15 amino acids. Germline lookup yields CDR1 MNHNS and CDR2 SASEGT.

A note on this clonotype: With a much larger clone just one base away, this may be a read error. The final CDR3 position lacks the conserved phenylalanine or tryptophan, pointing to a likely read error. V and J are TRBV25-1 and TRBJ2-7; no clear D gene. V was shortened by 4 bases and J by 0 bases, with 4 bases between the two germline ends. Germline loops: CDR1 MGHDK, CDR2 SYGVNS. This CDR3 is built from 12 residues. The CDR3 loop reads CASSVNSYEQYL. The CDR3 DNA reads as TGTGCCAGCAGTGTAAACTCCTACGAGCAGTACCTC.

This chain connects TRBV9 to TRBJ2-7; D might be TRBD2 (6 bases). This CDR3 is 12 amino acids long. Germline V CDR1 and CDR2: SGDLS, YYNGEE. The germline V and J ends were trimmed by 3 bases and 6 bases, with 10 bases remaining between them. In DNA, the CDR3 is TGTGCCAGCAGCGGGGTGGGGGGCGAGCAGTACTTC. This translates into CASSGVGGEQYF.